The clone carrying this T cell receptor beta chain turned up a few times. Clones were sequenced by immunoSEQ multiplex PCR, and TCRdb holds only the in-frame ones, with some missing. The sample carries fewer than 400,000 clones, about 64% recorded once. The data were obtained in a study of cytotoxic CD8 clonotypes in ibrutinib-treated CLL. Trimming cost V 5 bases and J 3 bases, with 14 bases left between them. Germline V lookup: CDR1 MNHNS, CDR2 SASEGT. The CDR3 extends over 15 amino acids. The rearrangement links TRBV6-1 to TRBJ1-5; D ambiguous. Material: PBMCs, obtained after 36 months of ibrutinib treatment. This clonotype was obtained from a human donor with chronic lymphocytic leukemia. The CDR3 region has the DNA TGTGCCAGCAGTCCTCAATCGGGGAACAATCAGCCCCAGCATTTT. Its protein product is CASSPQSGNNQPQHF.